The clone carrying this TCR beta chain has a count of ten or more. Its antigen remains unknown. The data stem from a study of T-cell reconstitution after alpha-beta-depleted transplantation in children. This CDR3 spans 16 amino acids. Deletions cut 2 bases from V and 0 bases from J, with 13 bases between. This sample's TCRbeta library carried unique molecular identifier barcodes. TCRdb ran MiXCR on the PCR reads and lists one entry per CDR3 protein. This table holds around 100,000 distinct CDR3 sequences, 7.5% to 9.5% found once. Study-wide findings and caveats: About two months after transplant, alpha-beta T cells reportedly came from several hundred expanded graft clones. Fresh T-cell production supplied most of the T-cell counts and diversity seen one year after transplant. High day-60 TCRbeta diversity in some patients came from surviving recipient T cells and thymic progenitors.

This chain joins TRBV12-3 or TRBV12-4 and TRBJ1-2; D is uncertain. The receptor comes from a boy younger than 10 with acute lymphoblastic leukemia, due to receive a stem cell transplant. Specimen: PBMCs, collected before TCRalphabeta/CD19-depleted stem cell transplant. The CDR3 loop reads CASSLSGRTANYGYTF. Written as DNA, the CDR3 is TGTGCCAGCAGTTTATCCGGCAGGACTGCTAACTATGGCTACACCTTC.